This TCR beta chain was obtained from a study of human T cells and chemical hapten exposure. About the study: Upper-back patch tests with 0.01% DPC were read at 6 days. Women made up most patients, who had alopecia areata, totalis or universalis.

Under the authors' procedure: A per-sample median of 95,638 TCRs was observed, with counts ranging from roughly 23,224 to 700,000. TCRdb ran MiXCR on the RACE reads and lists one entry per CDR3 protein. What appears here as the V and J calls and clone size reflects TCRdb's work, not the paper's. The sample has about 120,000 distinct CDR3 sequences, around 10% seen once. Time point: patch test 1, 2 weeks after DPC sensitization. Treatment: therapeutic diphenylcyclopropenone sensitization with weekly scalp DPC. Trimming left V 2 bases short and J 0 bases short, with 10 bases between. The CDR3 is 15 amino acids. Germline V gene sequence: CDR1 SEHNR, CDR2 FQNEAQ (reference sequence).

The rearrangement uses TRBV7-9 and TRBJ1-1; D gene ambiguous. The sequence came from a woman aged 45-60 years with alopecia areata. Some clones in this sample may be carry-over from other donors' samples. The material was whole blood, obtained in connection with sensitization to the hapten diphenylcyclopropenone (DPC). This chain's CDR3 is CASSLNTALNTEAFF. CDR3 sequence (DNA): TGTGCCAGCAGCTTAAATACGGCCCTGAACACTGAAGCTTTCTTT.